This T cell receptor beta chain was documented in a study of OX40 agonist ivuxolimab in advanced cancers. Across the study: Those enrolled were 82.7% male, with a mean age of around 60 years and ages from about 20 to 85. Patients with prior anti-PD-1, anti-PD-L1 or anti-CTLA-4 therapy were eligible; 40% to 45% had some. Three patients, one with hepatocellular carcinoma and two with cutaneous melanoma, achieved partial responses.

The study's findings and limits: No antigen was identified for the clonally expanded peripheral T cells.

Some clones are missing from TCRdb's copy, which holds only in-frame ones; the method was immunoSEQ multiplex PCR. The sample holds 60,000 or so clones; around 92% are singletons and the top ten take roughly 21%. Trimming left V 3 bases short and J 2 bases short, with 7 bases between. The CDR3 loop spans 13 amino acids. Per germline, CDR1 SGHNT and CDR2 YENEEA. About this clone itself: Its cognate antigen is unknown.

This specimen consisted of CD4+ or CD8+ T cells sorted from blood, obtained in a trial of the OX40 agonist ivuxolimab. The rearrangement links TRBV11-3 to TRBJ1-1; D uncertain. The sequence derives from an adult with an advanced solid tumor such as melanoma, head and neck, liver or kidney cancer. CDR3 DNA: TGTGCCAGCAGCTTTGTCGTCAACACTGAAGCTTTCTTT. Its translation: CASSFVVNTEAFF.